Sequencing of this T cell receptor beta chain was carried out in a study of OX40 agonist ivuxolimab in advanced cancers. About the research overall: From about 23 to 85 years was the age range, with a mean of around 54 years, and 65% to 90% were male.

Clones were sequenced by immunoSEQ multiplex PCR, and TCRdb holds only the in-frame ones, with some missing. The sample includes about 80,000 clones, around 90% seen only once; the top ten take about 0.52%. Trimming removed 4 bases from V and 5 bases from J, with 14 bases in between. Germline loops: CDR1 SGHRS, CDR2 YFSETQ. There are 14 residues in the CDR3. The clonotype comes from an adult with an advanced solid tumor such as melanoma, head and neck, liver or kidney cancer. V is TRBV5-1 and J is TRBJ2-3, with a possible D match to TRBD2 (6 bases). The source material was CD4+ or CD8+ T cells sorted from blood, sampled in a trial of the OX40 agonist ivuxolimab. CDR3 sequence reads: CASSGGTFIDTQYF. Written as DNA, the CDR3 is TGCGCCAGCAGCGGCGGGACTTTCATAGATACGCAGTATTTT.